This is a list of T cell receptor beta chains from one sample in a study of T cell changes during pregnancy in multiple sclerosis. Assay used: immunoSEQ multiplex PCR; TCRdb lists only in-frame clones, some missing. The data contain about 69,000 clones, 85% to 95% of them seen just once; the ten biggest clones take up just under 2%. The sample consisted of peripheral blood, taken in the third trimester of pregnancy. These TCRs come from a female donor in good health, enrolled as a control in a pregnancy study. Both conserved end residues are part of each CDR3. A D gene is named only where the DNA matches it firmly. A clone size is listed for some rows: how often the clone was seen (once, few, many), or a class if it is expanded.

d_gene	abundance	v_gene	j_gene	CDR3aa	CDR3nt
.	.	TRBV29-1	TRBJ1-1	CSVVRGTEAFF	TGCAGCGTTGTCAGGGGAACTGAAGCTTTCTTT
.	.	TRBV6-6	TRBJ1-3	CASSYLQARNTIYF	TGTGCCAGCAGTTACTTACAGGCCAGAAACACCATATATTTT
TRBD1	few	TRBV14	TRBJ1-1	CASSLQGAVYTEAFF	TGTGCCAGCAGCCTACAGGGGGCGGTTTACACTGAAGCTTTCTTT
TRBD1	.	TRBV23-1	TRBJ1-2	CASSHCGQGNGYTF	TGCGCCAGCAGTCACTGTGGACAGGGAAATGGCTACACCTTC
TRBD2	.	TRBV6-6	TRBJ2-1	CASSYEGREWDEQFF	TGTGCCAGCAGTTACGAGGGGCGGGAGTGGGATGAGCAGTTCTTC
.	.	TRBV2	TRBJ2-7	CASSEEAMPREQYF	TGTGCCAGCAGTGAAGAGGCAATGCCGAGGGAGCAGTACTTC
TRBD1	.	TRBV19	TRBJ1-2	CASSIVGTGVKGYGYTF	TGTGCCAGTAGTATAGTTGGGACAGGGGTAAAAGGCTATGGCTACACCTTC
.	.	TRBV18	TRBJ1-1	CASSPIPAVNTEAFF	TGTGCCAGCTCACCAATTCCGGCGGTAAACACTGAAGCTTTCTTT
TRBD1	.	TRBV7-3	TRBJ2-7	CASSLTGQGAAEQYF	TGTGCCAGCAGCTTAACGGGACAGGGGGCTGCCGAGCAGTACTTC
TRBD1	.	TRBV2	TRBJ2-1	CASSPSQTGNYNEQFF	TGTGCCAGCAGTCCATCTCAGACAGGGAACTACAATGAGCAGTTCTTC
.	.	TRBV6-5	TRBJ1-5	CASSRTPNLAEPQHF	TGTGCCAGCAGCCGTACACCCAATTTGGCCGAGCCCCAGCATTTT
.	.	TRBV10-3	TRBJ2-1	CAISPDLDNEQFF	TGTGCCATCAGTCCGGACTTGGACAATGAGCAGTTCTTC
.	.	TRBV18	TRBJ1-1	CASSPTLNTEAFF	TGTGCCAGCTCACCTACTTTGAACACTGAAGCTTTCTTT
TRBD1	.	TRBV2	TRBJ1-2	CASRETGAGGYTF	TGTGCCAGCAGAGAGACAGGGGCGGGGGGCTACACCTTC
.	.	TRBV11-3	TRBJ2-7	CASSLGGTPDYEQYF	TGTGCCAGCAGCCTAGGAGGTACACCCGATTACGAGCAGTACTTC
.	.	TRBV7-2	TRBJ2-7	CASSLNRLQPAEQYF	TGTGCCAGCAGCTTAAACCGACTTCAGCCGGCCGAGCAGTACTTC
.	.	TRBV14	TRBJ2-7	CASSQVFDEQYF	TGTGCCAGCAGCCAAGTTTTCGACGAGCAGTACTTC
TRBD2	.	TRBV19	TRBJ2-1	CASSILSGIPGNEQFF	TGTGCCAGTAGTATTCTTAGCGGGATCCCCGGCAATGAGCAGTTCTTC
TRBD2	.	TRBV6-5	TRBJ2-5	CASSYSGTWETQYF	TGTGCCAGCAGTTACAGCGGGACGTGGGAGACCCAGTACTTC
TRBD1	.	TRBV18	TRBJ1-6	CASSPPGIRGRYNSPLHF	TGTGCCAGCTCACCACCAGGGATCAGGGGGAGATACAATTCACCCCTCCACTTT
.	.	TRBV4-3	TRBJ2-1	CASSQEGGPGHEQFF	TGCGCCAGCAGCCAAGAAGGTGGGCCTGGGCATGAGCAGTTCTTC
.	.	TRBV9	TRBJ1-5	CASSPRPSRQYSNQPQHF	TGTGCCAGCAGCCCTAGACCCTCCCGACAGTATAGCAATCAGCCCCAGCATTTT
.	.	TRBV5-1	TRBJ1-2	CASSLGQSYGYTF	TGCGCCAGCAGCTTGGGACAGAGCTATGGCTACACCTTC
.	.	TRBV7-7	TRBJ2-7	CASSSDRSTYEQYF	TGTGCTAGCAGCTCCGACAGGAGCACCTACGAGCAGTACTTC
.	.	TRBV27	TRBJ2-5	CASSPDGAGLGETQYF	TGTGCCAGCAGTCCTGATGGTGCGGGGCTGGGAGAGACCCAGTACTTC
.	.	TRBV28	TRBJ1-1	CASSFQQERFEAFF	TGTGCCAGCAGTTTCCAACAGGAGAGGTTTGAAGCTTTCTTT
.	.	TRBV5-1	TRBJ2-2	CASSLQGRQKTGELFF	TGCGCCAGCAGCTTACAGGGCAGGCAAAAAACCGGGGAGCTGTTTTTT
TRBD1	.	TRBV28	TRBJ1-2	CATRAHRGAYGYTF	TGTGCCACCAGAGCGCACAGGGGGGCGTATGGCTACACCTTC
TRBD2	.	TRBV2	TRBJ2-1	CASRTSGTGEQFF	TGTGCCAGCAGGACTAGCGGGACCGGCGAGCAGTTCTTC
.	.	TRBV5-1	TRBJ1-6	CASASSYNSPLHF	TGCGCCAGCGCTAGCTCCTATAATTCACCCCTCCACTTT
TRBD1	.	TRBV4-3	TRBJ1-4	CASSQEFRTGGEKLFF	TGCGCCAGCAGCCAAGAATTTCGGACAGGGGGGGAAAAACTGTTTTTT
.	.	TRBV5-5	TRBJ1-1	CASSRRVGAFF	TGTGCCAGCAGCCGGCGGGTTGGAGCTTTCTTT
.	.	TRBV30	TRBJ2-3	CAWRGGRREGTDTQYF	TGTGCCTGGAGGGGGGGGCGGCGGGAAGGCACAGATACGCAGTATTTT
.	.	TRBV5-1	TRBJ2-5	CASSLAGGSETQYF	TGCGCCAGCAGCTTGGCCGGGGGATCGGAGACCCAGTACTTC
TRBD1	.	TRBV5-4	TRBJ2-6	CASSLGGIQGAAGANVLTF	TGTGCCAGCAGCTTAGGGGGTATACAGGGGGCGGCTGGGGCCAACGTCCTGACTTTC
.	.	TRBV19	TRBJ1-1	CASKVRGSYTEAFF	TGTGCCAGTAAAGTTAGGGGATCTTACACTGAAGCTTTCTTT
TRBD2	.	TRBV27	TRBJ2-7	CASSLRRPLAAQSSYEQYF	TGTGCCAGCAGTTTAAGGCGCCCCCTAGCGGCCCAAAGTTCCTACGAGCAGTACTTC
TRBD1	once	TRBV7-3	TRBJ2-5	CASSPNRGETQYF	TGTGCCAGCAGCCCGAACAGGGGAGAGACCCAGTACTTC
TRBD1	.	TRBV13	TRBJ2-2	CASNPDRGGTGELFF	TGTGCCAGCAACCCTGACAGGGGCGGCACCGGGGAGCTGTTTTTT
TRBD1	.	TRBV11-2	TRBJ1-4	CASSVGQGREKLFF	TGTGCCAGCAGCGTCGGACAGGGGAGGGAAAAACTGTTTTTT
.	.	TRBV4-1	TRBJ1-6	CASSQDSPGNNSPLHF	TGCGCCAGCAGCCAAGATTCGCCCGGGAACAATTCACCCCTCCACTTT
TRBD2	once	TRBV10-3	TRBJ2-1	CAISGTGGSYNEQFF	TGTGCCATCAGTGGCACGGGGGGCTCCTACAATGAGCAGTTCTTC
TRBD2	.	TRBV28	TRBJ2-1	CASSPGASGLNEQFF	TGTGCCAGCAGCCCTGGGGCTAGCGGTCTCAATGAGCAGTTCTTC
TRBD1	.	TRBV15	TRBJ1-1	CATSPREDRGYTEAFF	TGTGCCACCAGCCCCCGAGAGGACAGGGGGTATACTGAAGCTTTCTTT
TRBD2	.	TRBV5-1	TRBJ2-3	CASSLTSGGHSSTDTQYF	TGCGCCAGCAGCTTAACTAGCGGGGGGCACTCGAGCACAGATACGCAGTATTTT
.	.	TRBV13	TRBJ2-7	CASSFRGGSHEQCF	TGTGCCAGCAGCTTCCGAGGGGGAAGCCACGAGCAGTGCTTC